This TCR beta chain appears in the sequencing data of a study of glioma-infiltrating T cells after dendritic cell vaccination. Study information: Monocyte-derived dendritic cells, cultured six to seven days with IL-4 and GM-CSF, were pulsed with autologous tumor lysate.

The V end lost 4 bases, the J end lost 4 bases, and 13 bases lay between the germline ends. This CDR3 is built from 14 residues. Germline CDR1 LNHNV, CDR2 YYDKDF (reference sequence). Time point given: after dendritic cell vaccination, including at tumor progression/relapse. The method was immunoSEQ multiplex PCR; TCRdb's version includes in-frame clones alone and lacks a portion of them. The sample consists of about 100,000 clones, over 80% of them appearing once. The origin of this receptor is a human donor with glioblastoma. This sequence joins TRBV15 and TRBJ1-2; D gene uncertain. The sequencing used blood, collected after dendritic cell vaccination. CDR3 region: CATSTDQVSYGYTF. As DNA, the CDR3 is TGTGCCACCAGCACCGATCAAGTGAGCTATGGCTACACCTTC.